This TCR beta chain was recovered during a study of blood T cells in healthy people across ages. The amount of total RNA extracted per sample was at least 5.5 micrograms. This CDR3 spans 16 amino acids. Germline CDR1 reads MNHEY; CDR2 reads SVGAGI. V lost 2 bases and J 3 bases, leaving 17 bases between the germline ends. The use of a sample-barcoded 5' primer and a J-beta primer mix characterized a second PCR of roughly 7 to 12 cycles. Each cDNA molecule was tagged by a template-switch adaptor with 12 random nucleotides. TCRdb re-derived calls from the 5' RACE reads in MiXCR, one entry per CDR3 protein. The data hold about 680,000 distinct CDR3 sequences, with around 45% observed a single time.

The chain links TRBV6-5 to TRBJ2-7; TRBD1 might be the D (6 bases). The receptor was isolated from a woman in her sixties or seventies in good health. Sequenced input: blood. The CDR3 protein is CASSYRGQGRGYEQYF. In nucleotides, the CDR3 is TGTGCCAGCAGTTACCGGGGACAAGGACGTGGCTACGAGCAGTACTTC.